Listed below are T cell receptor beta chains from one sample, sequenced in a study of T cell responses to AZD1222 COVID-19 vaccine. The method was immunoSEQ multiplex PCR; TCRdb's version includes in-frame clones alone and lacks a portion of them. The sample shows 160,000 or so clones, roughly nine tenths of them seen only once. Sequencing was performed on peripheral blood, taken after recovery from COVID-19. All receptors derive from an adult who had recovered from COVID-19. Each CDR3 is given with its conserved first and last residue. The D gene is left open where the match is weak. Size is omitted from some rows. Given values are once, few, many or a class for expanded clones.

>NA|TRBJ1-1|TRBV19|NA|14
TGTGCCAGTACCTTCAGTGAAAGGGGCGGGGAAGCTTTCTTT
CASTFSERGGEAFF
>NA|TRBJ2-3|TRBV9|NA|15
TGTGCCAGCAGCGTAGGAACGGCTAGCACAGATACGCAGTATTTT
CASSVGTASTDTQYF
>once|TRBJ2-3|TRBV5-4|TRBD2|15
TGTGCCAGCAGCTGGACTAGCGGGGAGACAGATACGCAGTATTTT
CASSWTSGETDTQYF
>NA|TRBJ1-2|TRBV2|NA|14
TGTGCCAGTTCCCGGGAGGTTTCTAACTATGGCTACACCTTC
CASSREVSNYGYTF
>NA|TRBJ2-7|TRBV5-1|TRBD2|13
TGCGCCAGCAGCTGGGGGACTAGCGGGCAGCAGTACTTC
CASSWGTSGQQYF
>NA|TRBJ1-6|TRBV7-2|NA|18
TGTGCCAGCAGCTTAGATGAGGGAACGGGGACCTGGGGTTCACCCCTCCACTTT
CASSLDEGTGTWGSPLHF
>NA|TRBJ1-5|TRBV2|TRBD1|15
TGTGCCAGCAGATCAGGGGGCCTAAGCAATCAGCCCCAGCATTTT
CASRSGGLSNQPQHF
>NA|TRBJ1-3|TRBV10-3|NA|14
TGTGCCATCAGTGCCCCGAGCTCTGGAAACACCATATATTTT
CAISAPSSGNTIYF
>NA|TRBJ2-1|TRBV6-4|NA|15
TGTGCCAGCAGTGACTCCGTGGGACCTTACAATGAGCAGTTCTTC
CASSDSVGPYNEQFF
>NA|TRBJ1-6|TRBV28|NA|15
TGTGCCAGCAGTCCTCTCGACGGTTATAATTCACCCCTCCACTTT
CASSPLDGYNSPLHF
>once|TRBJ1-1|TRBV2|NA|13
TGTGCCAGCAGTGAAATGGCTGGGACTGAAGCTTTCTTT
CASSEMAGTEAFF